This T cell receptor beta chain was recorded in a study of blood T cell repertoires in COVID-19. Across the whole study: Acute and convalescent COVID-19 samples came from the United States, Italy and Spain.

Original handling: The authors estimated nucleated cell counts from reference gene primer amplification. This table comes from immunoSEQ multiplex PCR, and its TCRdb copy is limited to in-frame clones, with some not included. For V, J and clone size, that table is used; D and trimming come from the DNA. The table has some 200,000 clones, approximately 84% seen once; the top ten hold about 7.8%. Germline V gene lookup returns CDR1 LNHDA and CDR2 SQIVND (reference sequence). V was trimmed by 0 bases and J by 1 base, leaving 15 bases between them. The CDR3 extends over 17 amino acids. Seattle participants joined during active infection and were tracked over time.

This TCR was sampled from a woman aged 80 or over with COVID-19, enrolled during active disease. The J gene is TRBJ2-5, the V gene TRBV19, with D perhaps matching TRBD2 (5 bases). Sequencing was carried out using peripheral blood. CDR3: CASSIDWADRGQETQYF. Written as DNA, the CDR3 is TGTGCCAGTAGTATAGATTGGGCGGATCGGGGCCAAGAGACCCAGTACTTC.